This T cell receptor (beta chain) is drawn from a study of T cell repertoires in cytomegalovirus infection. Germline-derived CDR1 and CDR2 are SGHTA and FQGNSA. This CDR3 region has 16 residues. V was cut by 7 bases and J by 5 bases, with 23 bases left in between. MiXCR, run by TCRdb on the reads, gives a single entry per CDR3 protein. The sample lists around 270,000 distinct CDR3 sequences; approximately 9% were seen once. This clonotype has ten or more counts. The TCR was taken from a human donor in good health (CMV status not recorded). Some clones in this sample may be carry-over from other donors' samples. Sample: PBMCs. J is TRBJ2-5 and V is TRBV7-2, with D possibly matching TRBD2 (5 bases). CDR3 bases: TGTGCCAGCACCCTAACCGGGCGGGCTATTGCGGAGACCCAGTACTTC. Translating it yields CASTLTGRAIAETQYF.